This is a list of T cell receptor beta chains from one sample in a study of blood T cell repertoires in COVID-19. Data came from immunoSEQ multiplex PCR; TCRdb stores just in-frame clones and leaves some out. The profile shows around 380,000 clones, about four fifths of them singletons. Sequencing input: peripheral blood. These receptors were taken from a human donor with acute or convalescent COVID-19. The donor label of this sample is uncertain. Both conserved end residues are part of each CDR3. D genes are given only for firm matches. Not every row has a clone size; where given, it reads once, few, many or a size class.

TRBV6-1	-	TRBJ1-1	-	CASSEVYGGTTEAFF	TGTGCCAGCAGTGAAGTTTACGGGGGTACCACTGAAGCTTTCTTT
TRBV11-3	TRBD2	TRBJ2-3	few	CASSSPGTSGTLYF	TGTGCCAGCAGCTCCCCCGGGACTAGCGGGACTCTGTATTTT
TRBV2	TRBD1	TRBJ1-4	once	CASGQGNRKLFF	TGTGCCAGCGGACAGGGGAATCGGAAACTGTTTTTT
TRBV18	-	TRBJ2-2	-	CASSPWGVNTGELFF	TGTGCCAGCTCACCTTGGGGAGTTAACACCGGGGAGCTGTTTTTT
TRBV6-1	TRBD1	TRBJ1-1	-	CASSAPRTGLNTEAFF	TGTGCCAGCAGTGCCCCAAGGACAGGGTTAAACACTGAAGCTTTCTTT
TRBV12-3/TRBV12-4	-	TRBJ1-4	-	CASSRRVEKLFF	TGTGCCAGCAGCCGCAGGGTTGAAAAACTGTTTTTT
TRBV6-5	TRBD2	TRBJ2-1	-	CASSPGGINEQFF	TGTGCCAGCAGCCCGGGAGGGATTAATGAGCAGTTCTTC
TRBV6-5	-	TRBJ1-5	-	CASSYGGGGQPQHF	TGTGCCAGCAGTTATGGGGGAGGAGGGCAGCCCCAGCATTTT
TRBV12-3/TRBV12-4	-	TRBJ2-5	-	CASSLAQAKTQYF	TGTGCCAGCAGTTTAGCTCAGGCAAAGACCCAGTACTTC
TRBV4-2	-	TRBJ1-5	once	CASSQGVAGNQPQHF	TGTGCCAGCAGCCAAGGGGTGGCGGGCAATCAGCCCCAGCATTTT
TRBV5-1	TRBD1	TRBJ2-3	-	CASSPGQPGDTQYF	TGCGCCAGCAGCCCGGGACAGCCAGGGGATACGCAGTATTTT
TRBV5-4	TRBD2	TRBJ2-3	-	CASSADLGGRGADTQYF	TGTGCCAGCAGCGCCGACTTGGGGGGGAGGGGAGCAGATACGCAGTATTTT
TRBV5-1	TRBD1	TRBJ1-1	-	CASSLEQGMGNTEAFF	TGCGCCAGCAGCTTGGAACAGGGGATGGGTAACACTGAAGCTTTCTTT
TRBV12-3/TRBV12-4	-	TRBJ2-2	once	CASSLLVGELFF	TGTGCCAGCAGTTTACTAGTGGGGGAGCTGTTTTTT
TRBV5-1	TRBD1	TRBJ2-5	-	CASSTSGTGEGTQYF	TGCGCCAGCAGCACATCCGGGACAGGGGAGGGGACCCAGTACTTC
TRBV5-4	-	TRBJ2-5	-	CASSFYSIQETQYF	TGTGCCAGCAGCTTTTACAGCATCCAAGAGACCCAGTACTTC
TRBV6-5	TRBD2	TRBJ2-3	-	CASSSPTGLAGDTQYF	TGTGCCAGCAGTTCCCCGACCGGACTAGCGGGAGATACGCAGTATTTT
TRBV6-5	TRBD2	TRBJ2-2	few	CASSFGLAGELFF	TGTGCCAGCAGTTTCGGACTAGCCGGGGAGCTGTTTTTT
TRBV18	-	TRBJ1-1	-	CASSPLPAGMNTEAFF	TGTGCCAGCTCACCACTACCGGCCGGGATGAACACTGAAGCTTTCTTT
TRBV5-1	TRBD2	TRBJ2-7	-	CASSAGAYEQYF	TGCGCCAGCAGCGCGGGGGCCTACGAGCAGTACTTC
TRBV30	-	TRBJ1-2	-	CAWSGLGQRNYGYTF	TGTGCCTGGAGTGGTTTAGGACAGCGAAACTATGGCTACACCTTC
TRBV6-6	-	TRBJ2-3	few	CASLGGGHTDTQYF	TGTGCCAGCCTAGGGGGAGGGCACACAGATACGCAGTATTTT
TRBV5-1	TRBD1	TRBJ1-5	-	CASSLGTGGNQPQHF	TGCGCCAGCAGCTTGGGGACAGGAGGCAATCAGCCCCAGCATTTT